This passage covers 15 T cell receptor beta chains from one sample sequenced in a study of T cells in Graves' hyperthyroidism and ophthalmopathy. It was RNA transcripts that yielded the amplified TCR beta CDR3 regions. The HTBI primer set was used in a first-round RT-PCR of the TCR CDR3. One entry per CDR3 protein, called by TCRdb with MiXCR from the multiplex PCR reads. Among 490,000 or so distinct CDR3 sequences listed, 20% were seen once. The sequenced material came from blood. Source of these receptors: a man between 40 and 49 years old with Graves' ophthalmopathy.

This clonotype was detected ten times or more. The V call is TRBV12-5, the J call TRBJ1-1; 8 bases agree with TRBD1. CDR1 and CDR2 (germline): LGHNT, FRNRAP. This CDR3 spans 13 amino acids. V was pared by 6 bases and J by 4 bases, with 4 bases of the junction left unmatched. CDR3 sequence (DNA): TGTGCTAGTGGCCATGGACAGGGCACTGAAGCTTTCTTT. Its protein product is CASGHGQGTEAFF.

This clonotype was counted between two and nine times. The V gene is TRBV6-2 or TRBV6-3, the J gene TRBJ1-5; 9 nucleotides align to TRBD1. The CDR3 is 15 residues long. J lost 9 bases, V lost 6 bases, and 12 bases had no gene match. Germline V gene data show CDR1 as MNHEY and CDR2 as SVGEGT. The CDR3 DNA reads TGTGCCAGCAGACCCGGGACAGGGCCAGGGGGGCCCCAGCATTTT. It translates to CASRPGTGPGGPQHF.

This clonotype was seen more than once but under ten times. This sequence joins TRBV6-1 and TRBJ2-7, with TRBD2 matching 11 bases. This CDR3 is 15 amino acids long. The junction had 7 bases not matched to a gene; V was cut back by 6 bases and J by 3 bases. Per germline, CDR1 MNHNS and CDR2 SASEGT. Written as DNA, the CDR3 is TGTGCCAGCAGGAGCCTAGCGGGAGGTATCTACGAGCAGTACTTC. It is translated as CASRSLAGGIYEQYF.

This clonotype was detected ten times or more. V usage is TRBV28 and J usage is TRBJ2-1; TRBD2 agrees at 10 bases. The germline V gene encodes CDR1 MDHEN and CDR2 SYDVKM. Trimming at V came to 8 bases and at J to 7 bases, leaving 8 bases not matched to a gene. The CDR3 spans 14 residues. In DNA, the CDR3 is TGTGCCAGCCTTGGGGCACTAGCGGGAAATGAGCAGTTCTTC. Residues: CASLGALAGNEQFF.

This clonotype was observed many times. The V and J genes are TRBV10-3 and TRBJ1-2, with TRBD1 identical over 9 bases. The CDR3 totals 18 residues. The J segment lost 5 bases and the V segment lost 10 bases, leaving 23 bases of the junction unmatched. The germline gives CDR1 ENHRY, CDR2 SYGVKD. The CDR3 here is CATRGTGKQGQSRYGYTF. CDR3 in DNA: TGTGCCACCCGGGGGACAGGGAAGCAGGGCCAGTCCCGATATGGCTACACCTTC.

Only a few counts were recorded for this clonotype. The J gene is TRBJ2-3, the V gene TRBV29-1; TRBD2 might be the D (6 bases). Germline-derived CDR1 and CDR2 are SQVTM and ANQGSEA. The CDR3 totals 15 residues. Trimming pared 8 bases from V and 1 base from J, leaving 19 bases between. DNA of the CDR3: TGCAGCTACCGACTAGGTCTCCTACGCACAGATACGCAGTATTTT. Translation: CSYRLGLLRTDTQYF.

This clonotype was seen many times. The V call is TRBV7-2, the J call TRBJ2-1, with 13 bases that match TRBD2. Trimming cost V 5 bases and J 7 bases; bases outside gene matches: 5. The CDR3 spans 15 residues. CDR1 is SGHTA and CDR2 is FQGNSA in the germline V gene. In nucleotides, the CDR3 is TGTGCCAGCAGCACCCGACTAGCGGGAGGTAATGAGCAGTTCTTC. Its protein is CASSTRLAGGNEQFF. The variable domain in full, completed from reference TRBV7-2 and TRBJ2-1, reads GAGVSQSPSNKVTEKGKDVELRCDPISGHTALYWYRQSLGQGLEFLIYFQGNSAPDKSGLPSDRFSAERTGGSVSTLTIQRTQQEDSAVYLCASSTRLAGGNEQFFGPGTRLTVL.

There are a few counts of this clonotype. The CDR3 nucleotides are TGTGCCAGCAGCCGAGTTAGCCAGAGGGAGACCCAGTACTTC. Amino acids: CASSRVSQRETQYF. The chain links TRBV2 to TRBJ2-5; no reliable D call. The CDR3 is 14 residues long. Trimming removed 6 bases at V and 5 bases at J, with 16 bases between. The germline gives CDR1 SNHLY, CDR2 FYNNEI. The whole variable domain, filled in from reference TRBV2 and TRBJ2-5, reads EPEVTQTPSHQVTQMGQEVILRCVPISNHLYFYWYRQILGQKVEFLVSFYNNEISEKSEIFDDQFSVERPDGSNFTLKIRSTKLEDSAMYFCASSRVSQRETQYFGPGTRLLVL.

This clonotype showed up just a few times. The CDR3 is CASRRSGQGDTEAFF. In DNA form, the CDR3 reads TGTGCCAGCCGTAGGTCAGGACAGGGGGACACTGAAGCTTTCTTT. This sequence joins TRBV2 and TRBJ1-1, with 10 nucleotides matching TRBD1. The CDR3 is made up of 15 amino acids. V gave up 8 bases and J gave up 3 bases; unmatched junction bases: 9. Looked up from germline, CDR1 is SNHLY and CDR2 is FYNNEI.

As regards this clonotype: This sequence may be a read error, since a much larger clone differs from it by one base. The CDR3 DNA follows: TGTGCCAGCAGTTTGGAGACAGTCTCCTACGAGCAGCACTTC. Translating gives CASSLETVSYEQHF. The chain couples TRBV12-3 or TRBV12-4 to TRBJ2-7, with a possible D match to TRBD1 (5 bases). This CDR3 spans 14 amino acids.

This clonotype was detected ten times or more. The V gene is TRBV6-1, the J gene TRBJ2-7; D is undetermined. The CDR3 is made up of 13 amino acids. With 3 bases removed from V and 4 bases from J, the gap between germline ends came to 10 bases. The germline V gene encodes CDR1 MNHNS and CDR2 SASEGT. Here the CDR3 reads CASSDLPQYEQYF. CDR3 bases: TGTGCCAGCAGTGATCTCCCACAGTACGAGCAGTACTTC.

This clonotype has a handful of counts. The V call is TRBV6-1, the J call TRBJ2-1; 7 bases agree with TRBD2. The V segment lost 7 bases and the J segment 7 bases; nucleotides outside the gene matches: 10. CDR3 length equals 14 residues. The V gene's germline CDR1 is MNHNS and CDR2 SASEGT. The CDR3 reads CASISGGGGNEQFF. For the CDR3, the DNA is TGTGCCAGCATCTCTGGCGGGGGAGGGAATGAGCAGTTCTTC.

The chain combines TRBV30 with TRBJ2-7, with D unclear. V was clipped by 3 bases and J by 2 bases, with 17 bases between them. Germline V gene sequence: CDR1 GTSNPN, CDR2 SVGIG (reference sequence). CDR3 length equals 15 residues. The DNA of the CDR3 is TGTGCCTGGAGAGGCAAACAGAGGATTCCCTACGAGCAGTACTTC. The encoded protein is CAWRGKQRIPYEQYF.

The table lists this clonotype with many counts. The CDR3: CASSPIRLAIRLNEQFF. The CDR3, as DNA: TGTGCCAGCAGCCCGATCCGGCTAGCCATAAGGCTCAATGAGCAGTTCTTC. The rearrangement uses TRBV11-2 and TRBJ2-1; the D gene is possibly TRBD2 (5 bases). The CDR3 is made up of 17 amino acids. V was cut by 5 bases and J by 6 bases, with 23 bases left in between. Germline-derived CDR1 and CDR2 are SGHAT and FQNNGV.

This clonotype was observed a few times. V and J are TRBV6-1 and TRBJ1-1, with 11 bases aligning to TRBD1. The CDR3 has 15 amino acids. The germline gives CDR1 MNHNS, CDR2 SASEGT. V dropped 4 bases and J dropped 6; count of bases not matched to a gene: 7. CDR3 region: CASSVTDRGQSEAFF. In DNA, the CDR3 is TGTGCCAGCAGTGTGACGGACAGGGGGCAATCTGAAGCTTTCTTT.